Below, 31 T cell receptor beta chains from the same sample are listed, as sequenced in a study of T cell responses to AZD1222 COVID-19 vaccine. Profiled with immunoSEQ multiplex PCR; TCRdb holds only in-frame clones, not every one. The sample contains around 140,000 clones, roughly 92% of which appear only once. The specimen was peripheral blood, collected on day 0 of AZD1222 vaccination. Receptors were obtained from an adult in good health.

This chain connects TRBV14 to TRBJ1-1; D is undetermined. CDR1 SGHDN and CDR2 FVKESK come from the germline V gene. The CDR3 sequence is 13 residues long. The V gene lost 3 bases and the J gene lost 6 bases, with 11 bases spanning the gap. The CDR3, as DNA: TGTGCCAGCAGCCATTTTGGCGCCTCTGAAGCTTTCTTT. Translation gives CASSHFGASEAFF. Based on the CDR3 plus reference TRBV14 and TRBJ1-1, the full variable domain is EAGVTQFPSHSVIEKGQTVTLRCDPISGHDNLYWYRRVMGKEIKFLLHFVKESKQDESGMPNNRFLAERTGGTYSTLKVQPAELEDSGVYFCASSHFGASEAFFGQGTRLTVV.

CDR3 nucleotide sequence: TGTGCCAGTAGCCTCGCGGCCTACAATGAGCAGTTCTTC. It encodes CASSLAAYNEQFF. V is TRBV19 and J is TRBJ2-1; no clear D. Germline assignment: CDR1 LNHDA and CDR2 SQIVND (reference sequence). The CDR3 totals 13 residues. The germline V and J ends were trimmed by 6 bases and 2 bases, with 8 bases remaining between them.

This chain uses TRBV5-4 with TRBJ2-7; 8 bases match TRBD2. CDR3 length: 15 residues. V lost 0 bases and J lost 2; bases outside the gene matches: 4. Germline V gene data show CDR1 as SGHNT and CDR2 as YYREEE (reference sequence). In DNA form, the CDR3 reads TGTGCCAGCAGCTTGGGGGTAGCGGGGACCTACGAGCAGTACTTC. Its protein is CASSLGVAGTYEQYF.

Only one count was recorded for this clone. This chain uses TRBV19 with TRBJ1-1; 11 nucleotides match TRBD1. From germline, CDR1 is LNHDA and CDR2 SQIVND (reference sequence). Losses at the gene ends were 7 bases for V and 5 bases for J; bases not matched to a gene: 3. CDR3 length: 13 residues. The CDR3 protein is CASKGQGGTEAFF. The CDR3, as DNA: TGTGCCAGTAAGGGACAGGGGGGGACTGAAGCTTTCTTT.

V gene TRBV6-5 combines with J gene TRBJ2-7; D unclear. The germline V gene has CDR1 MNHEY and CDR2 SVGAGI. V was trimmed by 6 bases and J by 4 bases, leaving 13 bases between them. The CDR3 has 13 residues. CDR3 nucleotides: TGTGCCAGCAGCCGCTCCGTGAGGTACGAGCAGTACTTC. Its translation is CASSRSVRYEQYF.

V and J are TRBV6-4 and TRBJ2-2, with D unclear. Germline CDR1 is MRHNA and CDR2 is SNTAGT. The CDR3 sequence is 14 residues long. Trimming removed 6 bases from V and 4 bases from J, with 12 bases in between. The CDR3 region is CASRGSTFTGELFF. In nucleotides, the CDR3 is TGTGCCAGCAGAGGGTCGACCTTCACCGGGGAGCTGTTTTTT.

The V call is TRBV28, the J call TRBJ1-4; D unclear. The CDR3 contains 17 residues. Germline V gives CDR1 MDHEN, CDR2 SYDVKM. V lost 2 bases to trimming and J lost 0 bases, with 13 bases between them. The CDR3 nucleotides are TGTGCCAGCAGTTTACGTCGGCCGCTTGCAACTAATGAAAAACTGTTTTTT. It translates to CASSLRRPLATNEKLFF.

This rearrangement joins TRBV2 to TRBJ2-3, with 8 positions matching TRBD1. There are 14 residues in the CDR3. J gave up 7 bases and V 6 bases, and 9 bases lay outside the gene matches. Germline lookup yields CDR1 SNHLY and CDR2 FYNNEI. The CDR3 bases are TGTGCCAGCAGCCCGGGACAGGTACGGAATACGCAGTATTTT. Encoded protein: CASSPGQVRNTQYF. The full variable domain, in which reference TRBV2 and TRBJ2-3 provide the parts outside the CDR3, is EPEVTQTPSHQVTQMGQEVILRCVPISNHLYFYWYRQILGQKVEFLVSFYNNEISEKSEIFDDQFSVERPDGSNFTLKIRSTKLEDSAMYFCASSPGQVRNTQYFGPGTRLTVL.

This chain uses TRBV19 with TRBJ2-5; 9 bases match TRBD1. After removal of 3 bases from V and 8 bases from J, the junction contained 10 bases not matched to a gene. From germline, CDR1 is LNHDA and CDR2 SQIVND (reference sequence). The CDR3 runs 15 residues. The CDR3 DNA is TGTGCCAGTAGTATGGGACAGGGTATTCTTCGAACCCAGTACTTC. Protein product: CASSMGQGILRTQYF.

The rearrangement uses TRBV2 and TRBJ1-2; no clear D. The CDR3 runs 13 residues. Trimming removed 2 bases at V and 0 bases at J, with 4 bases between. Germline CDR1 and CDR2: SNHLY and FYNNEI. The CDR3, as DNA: TGTGCCAGCAGTGAACATCCTAACTATGGCTACACCTTC. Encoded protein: CASSEHPNYGYTF.

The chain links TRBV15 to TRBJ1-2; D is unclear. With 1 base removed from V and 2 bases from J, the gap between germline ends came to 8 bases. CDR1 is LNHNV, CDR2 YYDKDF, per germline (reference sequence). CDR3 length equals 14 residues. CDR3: CATSRGRQNYGYTF. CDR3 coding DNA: TGTGCCACCAGCAGAGGGCGGCAGAACTATGGCTACACCTTC.

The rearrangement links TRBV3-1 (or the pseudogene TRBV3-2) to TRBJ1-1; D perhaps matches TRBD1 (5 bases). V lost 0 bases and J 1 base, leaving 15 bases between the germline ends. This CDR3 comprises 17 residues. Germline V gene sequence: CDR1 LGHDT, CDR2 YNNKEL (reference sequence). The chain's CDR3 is CASSQDGIVTGNTEAFF. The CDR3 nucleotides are TGTGCCAGCAGCCAAGATGGTATAGTTACAGGGAACACTGAAGCTTTCTTT.

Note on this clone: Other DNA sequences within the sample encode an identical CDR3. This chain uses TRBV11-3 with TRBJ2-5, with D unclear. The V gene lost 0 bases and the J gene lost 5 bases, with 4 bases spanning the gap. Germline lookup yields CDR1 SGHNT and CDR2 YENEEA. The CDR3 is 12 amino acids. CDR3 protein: CASSLDGETQYF. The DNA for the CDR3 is TGTGCCAGCAGCTTAGATGGGGAGACCCAGTACTTC. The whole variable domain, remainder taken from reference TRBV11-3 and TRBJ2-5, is EAGVVQSPRYKIIEKKQPVAFWCNPISGHNTLYWYLQNLGQGPELLIRYENEEAVDDSQLPKDRFSAERLKGVDSTLKIQPAELGDSAVYLCASSLDGETQYFGPGTRLLVL.

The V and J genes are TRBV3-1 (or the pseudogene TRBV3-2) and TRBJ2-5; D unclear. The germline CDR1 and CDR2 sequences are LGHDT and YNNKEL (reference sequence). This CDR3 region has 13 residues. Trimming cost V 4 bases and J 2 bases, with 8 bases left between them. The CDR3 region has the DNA TGTGCCAGCAGCCTACACGCACAAGAGACCCAGTACTTC. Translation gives CASSLHAQETQYF.

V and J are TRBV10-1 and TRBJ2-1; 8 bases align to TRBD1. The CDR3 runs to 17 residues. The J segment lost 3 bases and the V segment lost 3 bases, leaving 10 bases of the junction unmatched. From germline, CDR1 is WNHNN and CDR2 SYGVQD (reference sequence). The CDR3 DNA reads TGCGCCAGCAGTGAATCCCGACAGGGGAGCTTCTACAATGAGCAGTTCTTC. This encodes CASSESRQGSFYNEQFF.

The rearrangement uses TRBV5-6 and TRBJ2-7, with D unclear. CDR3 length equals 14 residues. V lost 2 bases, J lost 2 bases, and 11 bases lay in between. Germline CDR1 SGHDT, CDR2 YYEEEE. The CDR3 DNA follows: TGTGCCAGCAGCTTTTTAGGAGAGACCTACGAGCAGTACTTC. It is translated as CASSFLGETYEQYF.

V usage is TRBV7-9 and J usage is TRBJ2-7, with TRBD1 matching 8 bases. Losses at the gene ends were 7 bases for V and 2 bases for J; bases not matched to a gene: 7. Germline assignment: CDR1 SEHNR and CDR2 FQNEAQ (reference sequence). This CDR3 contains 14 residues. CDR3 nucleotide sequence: TGTGCCAGCACCCAAACGACAGGGGCCTACGAGCAGTACTTC. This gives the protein CASTQTTGAYEQYF.

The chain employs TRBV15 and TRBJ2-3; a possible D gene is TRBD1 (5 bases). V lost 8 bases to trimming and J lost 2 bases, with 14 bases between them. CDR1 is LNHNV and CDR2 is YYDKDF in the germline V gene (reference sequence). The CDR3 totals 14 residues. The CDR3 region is CATRRETATDTQYF. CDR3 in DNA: TGTGCCACCCGACGAGAGACAGCCACAGATACGCAGTATTTT.

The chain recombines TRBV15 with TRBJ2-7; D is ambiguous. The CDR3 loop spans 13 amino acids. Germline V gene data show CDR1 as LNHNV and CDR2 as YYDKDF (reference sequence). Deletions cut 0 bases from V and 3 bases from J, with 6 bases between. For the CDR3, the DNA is TGTGCCACCAGCAGAGAGACGGACTACGAGCAGTACTTC. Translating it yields CATSRETDYEQYF.

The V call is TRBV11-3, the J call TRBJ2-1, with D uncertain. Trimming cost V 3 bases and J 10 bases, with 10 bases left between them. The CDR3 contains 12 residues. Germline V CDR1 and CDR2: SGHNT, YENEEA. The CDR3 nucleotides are TGTGCCAGCAGCTTTTATTCAGAGGAGCAGTTCTTC. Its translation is CASSFYSEEQFF.

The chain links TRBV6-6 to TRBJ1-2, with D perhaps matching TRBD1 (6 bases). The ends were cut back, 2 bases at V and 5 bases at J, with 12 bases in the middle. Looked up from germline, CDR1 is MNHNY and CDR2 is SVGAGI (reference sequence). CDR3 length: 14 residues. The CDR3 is CASSYDGTSYGYTF. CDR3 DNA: TGTGCCAGCAGTTACGATGGGACAAGTTATGGCTACACCTTC.

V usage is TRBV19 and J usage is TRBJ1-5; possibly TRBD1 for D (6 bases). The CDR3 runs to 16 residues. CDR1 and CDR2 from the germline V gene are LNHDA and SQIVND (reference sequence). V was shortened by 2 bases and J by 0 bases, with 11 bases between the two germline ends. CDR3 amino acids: CASSITRTVSNQPQHF. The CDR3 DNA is TGTGCCAGTAGTATAACCAGGACAGTTAGCAATCAGCCCCAGCATTTT. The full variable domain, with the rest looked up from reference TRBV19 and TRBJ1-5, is DGGITQSPKYLFRKEGQNVTLSCEQNLNHDAMYWYRQDPGQGLRLIYYSQIVNDFQKGDIAEGYSVSREKKESFPLTVTSAQKNPTAFYLCASSITRTVSNQPQHFGDGTRLSIL.

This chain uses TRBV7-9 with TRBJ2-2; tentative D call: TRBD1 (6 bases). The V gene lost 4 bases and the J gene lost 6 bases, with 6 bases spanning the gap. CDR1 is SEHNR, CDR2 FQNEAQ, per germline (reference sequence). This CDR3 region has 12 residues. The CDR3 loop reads CASSSGAGELFF. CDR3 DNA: TGTGCCAGCAGCTCAGGGGCCGGGGAGCTGTTTTTT. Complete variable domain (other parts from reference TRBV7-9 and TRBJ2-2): DTGVSQNPRHKITKRGQNVTFRCDPISEHNRLYWYRQTLGQGPEFLTYFQNEAQLEKSRLLSDRFSAERPKGSFSTLEIQRTEQGDSAMYLCASSSGAGELFFGEGSRLTVL.

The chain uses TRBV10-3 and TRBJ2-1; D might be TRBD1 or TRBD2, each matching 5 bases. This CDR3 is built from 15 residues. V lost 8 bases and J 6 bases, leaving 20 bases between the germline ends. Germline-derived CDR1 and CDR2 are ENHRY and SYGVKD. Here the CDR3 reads CAIPKSGSRGNEQFF. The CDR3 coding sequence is TGTGCCATCCCCAAGTCCGGGTCGAGGGGCAATGAGCAGTTCTTC.

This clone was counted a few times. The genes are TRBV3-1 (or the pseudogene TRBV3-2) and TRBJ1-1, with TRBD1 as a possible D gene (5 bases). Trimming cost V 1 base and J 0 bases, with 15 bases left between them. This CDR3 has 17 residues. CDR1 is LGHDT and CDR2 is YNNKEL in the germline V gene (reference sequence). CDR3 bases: TGTGCCAGCAGCCAAGCCTCACAGGCTACGATGAACACTGAAGCTTTCTTT. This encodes CASSQASQATMNTEAFF.

CDR3 nucleotide sequence: TGTGCCAGCAGCTTGGAAGGCGCAGATACGCAGTATTTT. It encodes CASSLEGADTQYF. The chain carries TRBV5-4 and TRBJ2-3; D unclear. Germline lookup yields CDR1 SGHNT and CDR2 YYREEE (reference sequence). CDR3 length equals 13 residues. Trimming cost V 0 bases and J 4 bases, with 6 bases left between them.

CDR3 sequence reads: CAISVRAGTSGWKAGQETQYF. Written as DNA, the CDR3 is TGTGCCATCAGTGTTCGAGCGGGGACTAGCGGGTGGAAAGCGGGCCAAGAGACCCAGTACTTC. The chain recombines TRBV10-3 with TRBJ2-5; TRBD2 matches 12 bases. The germline V gene encodes CDR1 ENHRY and CDR2 SYGVKD. With V trimmed by 4 bases and J by 1 base, 19 bases remained unmatched. CDR3 size: 21 residues.

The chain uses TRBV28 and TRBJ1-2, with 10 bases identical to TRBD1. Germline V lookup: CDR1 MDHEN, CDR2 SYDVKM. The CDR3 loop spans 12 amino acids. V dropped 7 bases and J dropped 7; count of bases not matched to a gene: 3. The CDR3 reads CASIGTGAGYTF. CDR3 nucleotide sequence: TGTGCCAGCATAGGGACAGGGGCTGGCTACACCTTC.

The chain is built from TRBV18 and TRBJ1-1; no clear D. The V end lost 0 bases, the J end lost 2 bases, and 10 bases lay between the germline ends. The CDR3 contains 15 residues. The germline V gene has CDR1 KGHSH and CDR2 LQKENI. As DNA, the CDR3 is TGTGCCAGCTCACCACCGAGTTTGGCCAACACTGAAGCTTTCTTT. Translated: CASSPPSLANTEAFF.

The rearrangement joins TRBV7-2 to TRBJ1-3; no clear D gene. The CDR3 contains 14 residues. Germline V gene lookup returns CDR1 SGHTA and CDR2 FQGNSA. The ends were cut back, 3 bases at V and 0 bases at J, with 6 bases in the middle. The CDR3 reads CASSFTFSGNTIYF. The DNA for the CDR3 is TGTGCCAGCAGCTTCACCTTCTCTGGAAACACCATATATTTT.

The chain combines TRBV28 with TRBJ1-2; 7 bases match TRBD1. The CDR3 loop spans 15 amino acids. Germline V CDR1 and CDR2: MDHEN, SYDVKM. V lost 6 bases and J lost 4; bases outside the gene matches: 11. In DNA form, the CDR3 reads TGTGCCAGCAGCCCAGAGGGGGCTAGAGGCTATGGCTACACCTTC. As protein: CASSPEGARGYGYTF.